This TCR beta chain was documented in a study of T cell responses to AZD1222 COVID-19 vaccine. Whole-study findings and limits: Repertoires were collected only later (after the peak T cell response had occurred).

Trimming at V came to 3 bases and at J to 10 bases, leaving 9 bases not matched to a gene. The CDR3 consists of 15 residues. Germline loops: CDR1 ENHRY, CDR2 SYGVKD. Concerning this clone itself: Its target is not known.

The assay was immunoSEQ multiplex PCR, and TCRdb's table has in-frame clones only and misses some. The table has around 100,000 clones, around 86% seen once. Sequenced here: peripheral blood, sampled on day 0 of AZD1222 vaccination. J is TRBJ1-6 and V is TRBV10-3; 7 nucleotides match TRBD1. This TCR was sampled from an adult in good health. CDR3 region: CAISEGETGHSPLHF. The CDR3 DNA follows: TGTGCCATCAGTGAAGGGGAGACAGGGCACTCACCCCTCCACTTT.